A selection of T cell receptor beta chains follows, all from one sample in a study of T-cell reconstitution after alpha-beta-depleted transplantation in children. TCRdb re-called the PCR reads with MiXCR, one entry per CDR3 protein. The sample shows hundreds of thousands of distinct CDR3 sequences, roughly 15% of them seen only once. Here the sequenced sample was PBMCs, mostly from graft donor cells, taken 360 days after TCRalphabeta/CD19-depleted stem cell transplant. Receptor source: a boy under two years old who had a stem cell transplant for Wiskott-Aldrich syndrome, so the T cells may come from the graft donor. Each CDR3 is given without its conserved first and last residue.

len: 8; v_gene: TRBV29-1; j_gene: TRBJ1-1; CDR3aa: SASGAEAF
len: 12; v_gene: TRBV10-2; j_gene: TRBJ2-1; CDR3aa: ASSFGTSLTPQF
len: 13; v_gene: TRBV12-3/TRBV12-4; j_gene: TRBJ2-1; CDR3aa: ASSLARPSQSEQF
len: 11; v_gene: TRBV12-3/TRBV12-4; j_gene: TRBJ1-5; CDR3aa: ASSSDGNQPQH
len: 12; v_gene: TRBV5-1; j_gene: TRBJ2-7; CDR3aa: ASSLAGGFNEQY
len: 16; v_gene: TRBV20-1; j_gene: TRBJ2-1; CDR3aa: SAREGLAEVGSYNEQF
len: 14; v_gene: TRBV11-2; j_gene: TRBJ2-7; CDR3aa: ASSPRVAGGPEEQY
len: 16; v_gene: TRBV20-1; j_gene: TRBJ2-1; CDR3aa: SARDWEGGSVSYNEQF
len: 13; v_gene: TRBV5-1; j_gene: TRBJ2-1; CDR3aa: ASSWTGEAYNEQF
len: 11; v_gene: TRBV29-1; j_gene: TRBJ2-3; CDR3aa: SVAPVLTDTQY
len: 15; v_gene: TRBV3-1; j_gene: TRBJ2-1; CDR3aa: ASSRWTSGGFYNEQF
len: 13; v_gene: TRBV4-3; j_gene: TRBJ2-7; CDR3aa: ASSQGAGDSYEQY
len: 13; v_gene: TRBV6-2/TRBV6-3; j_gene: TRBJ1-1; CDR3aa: ASSFGQGRNTEAF
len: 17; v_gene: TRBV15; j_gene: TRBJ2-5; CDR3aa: ATSRGGLAGGPAGETQY
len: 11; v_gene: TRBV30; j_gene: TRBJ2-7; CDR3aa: AWSVGLSYEQY
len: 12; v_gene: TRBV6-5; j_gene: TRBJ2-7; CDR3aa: ASSYSFNSYEQY
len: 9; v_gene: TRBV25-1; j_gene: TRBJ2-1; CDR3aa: ASSELWTQF
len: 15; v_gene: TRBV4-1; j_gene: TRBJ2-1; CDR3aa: ASSQVNRKSSYNEQF
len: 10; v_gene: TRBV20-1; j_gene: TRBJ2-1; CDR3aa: GAAVGHHEQF
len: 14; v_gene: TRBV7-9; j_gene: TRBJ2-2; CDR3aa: ASSTRQGISTGELF
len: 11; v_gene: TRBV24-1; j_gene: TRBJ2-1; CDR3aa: ATSDFRSGRRF
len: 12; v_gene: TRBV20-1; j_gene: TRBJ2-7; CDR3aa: SATRTRGSYEQY
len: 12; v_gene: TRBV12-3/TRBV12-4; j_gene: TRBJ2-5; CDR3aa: ASSLAGGWETQY
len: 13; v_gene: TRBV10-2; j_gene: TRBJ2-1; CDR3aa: ASSPTGGGAGEQF
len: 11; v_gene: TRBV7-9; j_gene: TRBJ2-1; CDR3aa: ASSLIPGNEQF
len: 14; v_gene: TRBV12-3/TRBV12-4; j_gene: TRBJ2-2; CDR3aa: ASSFSGTDYTGELF
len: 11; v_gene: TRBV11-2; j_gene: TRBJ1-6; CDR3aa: ASGEDPISPLH
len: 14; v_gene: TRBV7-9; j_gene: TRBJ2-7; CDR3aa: ASSLAPQGSPYEQY
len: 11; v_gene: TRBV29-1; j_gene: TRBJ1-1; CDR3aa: SVVRPMNTEAF
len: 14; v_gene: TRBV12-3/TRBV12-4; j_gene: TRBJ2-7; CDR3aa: ASSFLFGRGPYEQY
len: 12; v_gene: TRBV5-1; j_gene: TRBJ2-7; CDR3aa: ASSHQTRAYEQY
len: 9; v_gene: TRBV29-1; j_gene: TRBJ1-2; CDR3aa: SVGARDGYT
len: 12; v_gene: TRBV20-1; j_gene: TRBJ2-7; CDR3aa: SARRDRGGYEQY
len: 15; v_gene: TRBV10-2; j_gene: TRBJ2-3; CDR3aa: ASSESGLVPGTDTQY
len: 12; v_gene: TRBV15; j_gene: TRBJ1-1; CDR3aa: ATSAGRMNTEAF
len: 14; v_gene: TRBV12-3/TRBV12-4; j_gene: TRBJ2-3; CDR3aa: ASSSQPGLLTDTQY
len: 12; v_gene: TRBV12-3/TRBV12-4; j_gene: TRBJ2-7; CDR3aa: ASSLGPGGYEQY
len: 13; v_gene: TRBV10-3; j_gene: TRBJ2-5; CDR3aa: AISETGWAGETQY
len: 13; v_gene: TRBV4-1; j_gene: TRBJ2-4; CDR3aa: ASKPHAWAKNIQY
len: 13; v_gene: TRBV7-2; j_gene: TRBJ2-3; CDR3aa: ASSLRDSSTDTQY
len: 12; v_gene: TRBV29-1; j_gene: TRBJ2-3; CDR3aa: SARGRGSTDTQY
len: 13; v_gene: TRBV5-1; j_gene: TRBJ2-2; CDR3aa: ASSSETGSTGELF
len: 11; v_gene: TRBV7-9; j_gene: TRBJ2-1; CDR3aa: ASRMTRNNEQF
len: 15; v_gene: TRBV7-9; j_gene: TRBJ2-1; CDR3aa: ASSLSARTSGSDEQF
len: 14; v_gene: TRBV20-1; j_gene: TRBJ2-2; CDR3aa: SALVAGVLNTGELF
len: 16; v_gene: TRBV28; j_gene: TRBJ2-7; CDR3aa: ASSFRRGVTGRLYEQY
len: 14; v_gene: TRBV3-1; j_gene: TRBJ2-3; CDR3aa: ASSPARTSSTDTQY
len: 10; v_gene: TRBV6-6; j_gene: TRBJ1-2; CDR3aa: ASSAGAGGYT